These 20 T cell receptor beta chains share one sample of origin, sequenced in a study of T cell changes during pregnancy in multiple sclerosis. Only in-frame clones appear in the TCRdb table, and some are missing; sequencing was by immunoSEQ multiplex PCR. The data contain 65,000 to 90,000 clones, roughly 89% of them singletons. The sample consisted of peripheral blood, taken in the second trimester of pregnancy. All receptors come from a female donor with multiple sclerosis, enrolled in a pregnancy study.

This clone was observed a single time. V gene TRBV18 combines with J gene TRBJ1-1; D is possibly TRBD1 (5 bases). Trimming pared 0 bases from V and 8 bases from J, leaving 13 bases between. Looked up from germline, CDR1 is KGHSH and CDR2 is LQKENI. The CDR3 has 14 amino acids. CDR3: CASSPPVGDREAFF. The CDR3 coding sequence is TGTGCCAGCTCACCACCGGTTGGAGACAGAGAAGCTTTCTTT.

The chain couples TRBV13 to TRBJ2-5; 15 bases match TRBD2. V shed 2 bases, J shed 4 bases, and the junction held 2 bases outside the gene matches. The germline V gene encodes CDR1 PRHDT and CDR2 FYEKMQ (reference sequence). CDR3 length: 16 residues. The CDR3 reads CASSLRGLAGGETQYF. As DNA, the CDR3 is TGTGCCAGCAGCTTACGGGGACTAGCGGGAGGAGAGACCCAGTACTTC.

Comments on this clone: This may stem from a read error, because a much larger clone lies one nucleotide away. In the same sample, other DNA sequences code for this CDR3. The chain recombines TRBV27 with TRBJ2-2; D remains unclear. Germline CDR1 is MNHEY and CDR2 is SMNVEV (reference sequence). The V end lost 5 bases, the J end lost 4 bases, and 5 bases lay between the germline ends. CDR3 length equals 12 residues. As DNA, the CDR3 is TGTGCCAGCAGTCCCCTCACCGGGGAGCTGTTTTTT. Protein product: CASSPLTGELFF.

The rearrangement joins TRBV6-5 to TRBJ1-6; no firm D call. V dropped 7 bases and J dropped 6 bases, with 10 bases sitting between them. Per the germline V gene, CDR1 is MNHEY and CDR2 is SVGAGI. This CDR3 has 13 amino acids. In DNA, the CDR3 is TGTGCCAGCATGCGGGGAATTAATTCACCCCTCCACTTT. Translation: CASMRGINSPLHF.

The chain couples TRBV11-3 to TRBJ2-1; 9 bases line up with TRBD2. The CDR3 is 18 residues long. J gave up 4 bases and V 4 bases, and 14 bases lay outside the gene matches. In germline, CDR1 is SGHNT, CDR2 YENEEA. The CDR3 spells CASSSGTQSGLAYNEQFF. The CDR3 DNA sequence: TGTGCCAGCAGCTCGGGTACACAGTCGGGACTAGCTTACAATGAGCAGTTCTTC.

Comments on this clone: The junction and the germline gene differ at one end; a read error may be behind it. The J gene is TRBJ1-5, the V gene TRBV19; a weak D match, TRBD1 (5 bases). This CDR3 has 14 amino acids. CDR1 and CDR2 (germline): LNHDA, SQIVND (reference sequence). CDR3 residues: CASSILRGKQPQHF. The CDR3 DNA follows: TGTGCCAGTAGTATCTTAAGGGGCAAGCAGCCCCAGCATTTT.

The chain links TRBV19 to TRBJ2-1, with TRBD2 as a possible D gene (5 bases). Trimming cost V 6 bases and J 3 bases, with 9 bases left between them. Germline assignment: CDR1 LNHDA and CDR2 SQIVND (reference sequence). The CDR3 runs 13 residues. The CDR3 coding sequence is TGTGCCAGTAGGGATACTAGCTACAATGAGCAGTTCTTC. It is translated as CASRDTSYNEQFF.

This sequence joins TRBV18 and TRBJ2-7; 9 bases map to TRBD1. The CDR3 is made up of 16 amino acids. J was trimmed by 0 bases and V by 3 bases; bases with no gene match: 6. Germline values: CDR1 KGHSH, CDR2 LQKENI. CDR3 nucleotides: TGTGCCAGCTCACCGGGACAGGGAGTTTTCTCCTACGAGCAGTACTTC. It translates to CASSPGQGVFSYEQYF.

The V and J genes are TRBV2 and TRBJ1-3; 8 nucleotides match TRBD1. The CDR3 totals 15 residues. CDR1 is SNHLY and CDR2 is FYNNEI in the germline V gene. V lost 8 bases and J lost 3; bases outside the gene matches: 9. CDR3: CASHYRGSNGNTIYF. The CDR3 DNA follows: TGTGCCAGCCATTACAGGGGGAGTAATGGAAACACCATATATTTT.

The sample holds one count of this clone. CDR3 region: CASSLAGTGLYGYTF. The CDR3 region has the DNA TGCGCCAGCAGCTTGGCCGGGACAGGGCTTTATGGCTACACCTTC. The chain joins TRBV5-1 to TRBJ1-2, with TRBD1 matching 9 bases. Germline V gives CDR1 SGHRS, CDR2 YFSETQ. J gave up 5 bases and V 0 bases, and 5 bases lay outside the gene matches. This CDR3 has 15 residues. The full variable domain, with the rest looked up from reference TRBV5-1 and TRBJ1-2, is KAGVTQTPRYLIKTRGQQVTLSCSPISGHRSVSWYQQTPGQGLQFLFEYFSETQRNKGNFPGRFSGRQFSNSRSEMNVSTLELGDSALYLCASSLAGTGLYGYTFGSGTRLTVV.

J is TRBJ1-6 and V is TRBV9; tentative D call: TRBD1 (5 bases). V was shortened by 3 bases and J by 2 bases, with 12 bases between the two germline ends. Germline V gene lookup returns CDR1 SGDLS and CDR2 YYNGEE. The CDR3 covers 16 residues. CDR3 nucleotides: TGTGCCAGCAGCGGATCAGGGATGACCTATAATTCACCCCTCCACTTT. It is translated as CASSGSGMTYNSPLHF.

In its sample, this clone was seen a few times. The chain joins TRBV6-6 to TRBJ1-1; D is perhaps TRBD1 (5 bases). V was trimmed by 6 bases and J by 4 bases, leaving 12 bases between them. Germline CDR1 is MNHNY and CDR2 is SVGAGI (reference sequence). This CDR3 spans 13 amino acids. As DNA, the CDR3 is TGTGCCAGCAGATCGACAGCGAGCACTGAAGCTTTCTTT. It translates to CASRSTASTEAFF.

This clone has only one observation. This chain uses TRBV6-6 with TRBJ1-2, with D unclear. Germline values: CDR1 MNHNY, CDR2 SVGAGI (reference sequence). The CDR3 is 15 amino acids. Trimming removed 6 bases from V and 6 bases from J, with 20 bases in between. CDR3 amino acids: CASRPGGGGRDGYTF. CDR3 bases: TGTGCCAGCAGACCCGGCGGCGGCGGGAGGGATGGCTACACCTTC.

The chain is built from TRBV19 and TRBJ2-5, with 8 positions matching TRBD1. Germline CDR1 is LNHDA and CDR2 is SQIVND (reference sequence). This CDR3 spans 13 amino acids. V was clipped by 6 bases and J by 5 bases; unmatched bases: 5. Written as DNA, the CDR3 is TGTGCCAGTAGCAGGGGGCTAGGGGAGACCCAGTACTTC. Amino acids: CASSRGLGETQYF.

The chain couples TRBV27 to TRBJ2-7; 8 bases agree with TRBD1. Per the germline V gene, CDR1 is MNHEY and CDR2 is SMNVEV (reference sequence). This CDR3 is built from 16 residues. V lost 4 bases and J lost 3; bases outside the gene matches: 11. For the CDR3, the DNA is TGTGCCAGCAGTTCAGCCGGGACAGGAACATTCTACGAGCAGTACTTC. It is translated as CASSSAGTGTFYEQYF.

The rearrangement uses TRBV7-2 and TRBJ2-5, with D possibly TRBD2 on 6 matching bases. Germline lookup yields CDR1 SGHTA and CDR2 FQGNSA. The V end was cut by 2 bases, the J end by 4 bases, with 11 bases between. The CDR3 loop spans 14 amino acids. The CDR3 is CASSLNPAGETQYF. The CDR3 DNA follows: TGTGCCAGCAGCTTAAACCCAGCGGGAGAGACCCAGTACTTC.

The chain is built from TRBV6-5 and TRBJ1-3; 8 bases are a match to TRBD1. The germline V gene encodes CDR1 MNHEY and CDR2 SVGAGI. This CDR3 comprises 14 residues. V lost 9 bases to trimming and J lost 4 bases; unmatched junction nucleotides: 8. The CDR3 DNA sequence: TGTGCCAGTATGACAGGGGCGAGGGGAAACACCATATATTTT. Amino acid sequence: CASMTGARGNTIYF.

The chain couples TRBV27 to TRBJ2-2; D ambiguous. From germline, CDR1 is MNHEY and CDR2 SMNVEV (reference sequence). The ends were cut back, 2 bases at V and 3 bases at J, with 13 bases in the middle. The length of the CDR3 is 16 residues. The chain's CDR3 is CASSLTRVSDTGELFF. As DNA, the CDR3 is TGTGCCAGCAGTTTAACCCGGGTTTCGGACACCGGGGAGCTGTTTTTT.

The rearrangement joins TRBV9 to TRBJ1-4; 10 bases map to TRBD1. The CDR3 spans 15 residues. J was trimmed by 6 bases and V by 0 bases; bases with no gene match: 2. The germline V gene encodes CDR1 SGDLS and CDR2 YYNGEE. The CDR3, as DNA: TGTGCCAGCAGCGTAGCTGACAGGGGGCATGAAAAACTGTTTTTT. It is translated as CASSVADRGHEKLFF. The variable domain in full, completed from reference TRBV9 and TRBJ1-4, reads DSGVTQTPKHLITATGQRVTLRCSPRSGDLSVYWYQQSLDQGLQFLIQYYNGEERAKGNILERFSAQQFPDLHSELNLSSLELGDSALYFCASSVADRGHEKLFFGSGTQLSVL.

The V call is TRBV2, the J call TRBJ2-7; 13 bases match TRBD2. CDR1 is SNHLY and CDR2 is FYNNEI in the germline V gene. J was trimmed by 0 bases and V by 2 bases; bases with no gene match: 10. The CDR3 sequence is 19 residues long. The CDR3, as DNA: TGTGCCAGCAGTGAACTTGGACTAGCGGGGGAATATAGCTCCTACGAGCAGTACTTC. Translated: CASSELGLAGEYSSYEQYF.